A selection of T cell receptor beta chains follows, all from one sample in a study of cytomegalovirus exposure and HLA in healthy donors. Sequenced by immunoSEQ multiplex PCR; TCRdb stores in-frame clones only, minus some. The table records 70,000 to 95,000 clones, 60% to 80% of them present only once. Sample: PBMCs. All receptors derive from a man aged 35 to 55 in good health and CMV-seronegative. CDR3s include the opening cysteine and the closing phenylalanine or tryptophan. D genes are given only for firm matches. The listing skips clone size in some rows; elsewhere it reads once, few, many or a size class.

J | size | D | V | DNA | CDR3
TRBJ2-1 | - | - | TRBV29-1 | TGCAGCGTTGAAACCTACTACAATGAGCAGTTCTTC | CSVETYYNEQFF
TRBJ1-5 | - | - | TRBV30 | TGTGCCTGGAGTGTAGGAGACAGAGGCAATCAGCCCCAGCATTTT | CAWSVGDRGNQPQHF
TRBJ2-7 | - | TRBD2 | TRBV27 | TGTGCCAGCAGTTTGAGGGAGGGTACCTACGAGCAGTACTTC | CASSLREGTYEQYF
TRBJ2-1 | - | - | TRBV6-6 | TGTGCCAGCAGCCGCAATGAGCAGTTCTTC | CASSRNEQFF
TRBJ1-4 | - | - | TRBV5-4 | TGTGCCAGCAGCGCCACAGGGCGTGAAAAACTGTTTTTT | CASSATGREKLFF
TRBJ1-2 | - | TRBD1 | TRBV7-8 | TGTGCCAGCAGCTTGGGGGACAGAACCTATGGCTACACCTTC | CASSLGDRTYGYTF
TRBJ2-7 | - | TRBD1 | TRBV2 | TGTGCCAGCAGTGACCCGGGACAGGGGAGCTCCTACGAGCAGTACTTC | CASSDPGQGSSYEQYF
TRBJ2-4 | - | - | TRBV7-2 | TGTGCCAGCAGCCCTCACCCGACAGGGAGGCGGTACTTC | CASSPHPTGRRYF
TRBJ2-7 | - | TRBD1 | TRBV7-9 | TGTGCCAGCAGCACGTGGGGGACAGGGGGCTTCTACGAGCAGTACTTC | CASSTWGTGGFYEQYF
TRBJ1-1 | once | - | TRBV2 | TGTGCCAGCAGGGCGGGAAACACTGAAGCTTTCTTT | CASRAGNTEAFF
TRBJ2-2 | - | - | TRBV7-9 | TGTGCCAGCAGGGCAGGCACCGGGGAGCTGTTTTTT | CASRAGTGELFF
TRBJ2-3 | - | TRBD2 | TRBV4-2 | TGTGCCAGCAGCCAAGGATCTAGCGGCATCACAGATACGCAGTATTTT | CASSQGSSGITDTQYF
TRBJ2-5 | once | TRBD2 | TRBV18 | TGTGCCAGCTCACCATTCGGCGGGGGAGTCCAAGAGACCCAGTACTTC | CASSPFGGGVQETQYF
TRBJ1-5 | - | - | TRBV9 | TGTGCCAGCAGCGCCGGAGGAGGAGTAGGTCAGCCCCAGCATTTT | CASSAGGGVGQPQHF
TRBJ1-5 | - | - | TRBV5-4 | TGTGCCAGCAGCTTGTACCAGGTCGGGAAACTCAATCAGCCCCAGCATTTT | CASSLYQVGKLNQPQHF
TRBJ1-2 | - | - | TRBV30 | TGTGCCTGGAACGATCCCGCACAGGGTGGCTACACCTTC | CAWNDPAQGGYTF
TRBJ2-5 | - | TRBD1 | TRBV25-1 | TGTGCCAGCAGTGAATCCTACAGGGGCCAACAAGAGACCCAGTACTTC | CASSESYRGQQETQYF
TRBJ1-5 | - | TRBD1 | TRBV19 | TGTGCCAGTAGTATAGGACCAGACAGGGCGCTAAATCAGCCCCAGCATTTT | CASSIGPDRALNQPQHF
TRBJ2-7 | - | - | TRBV10-2 | TGCGCCAGCAGAGACAGGCGAATTGCCTACGAGCAGTACTTC | CASRDRRIAYEQYF
TRBJ2-3 | - | TRBD2 | TRBV2 | TGTGCCAGCAGTCCCAACCGGGGGGGCACAGATACGCAGTATTTT | CASSPNRGGTDTQYF
TRBJ1-2 | - | TRBD1 | TRBV25-1 | TGTGCCAGCAGACTCCAGGGGGCGGATGGCTACACCTTC | CASRLQGADGYTF
TRBJ1-1 | - | TRBD1 | TRBV10-3 | TGTGCCATCAGTGATCCGGGACAGACGAACACTGAAGCTTTCTTT | CAISDPGQTNTEAFF
TRBJ1-2 | - | - | TRBV5-6 | TGTGCCAGCAGCTCGGAGGGGAGATATGGCTACACCTTC | CASSSEGRYGYTF
TRBJ2-7 | - | - | TRBV7-9 | TGTGCCAGCAGCCGAGGAAACCAGGGACATCACGAGCAGTACTTC | CASSRGNQGHHEQYF
TRBJ1-2 | once | - | TRBV6-5 | TGTGCCAGCAGATCCGTCGGGGGTGGCTACACCTTC | CASRSVGGGYTF
TRBJ1-2 | - | - | TRBV19 | TGTGCCAGCACGTACAGGGTCCACTATGGCTACACCTTC | CASTYRVHYGYTF
TRBJ2-6 | - | - | TRBV7-6 | TGTGCCAGCAGCTTAGTTTCCGGGGCTGGGGCCAACGTCCTGACTTTC | CASSLVSGAGANVLTF
TRBJ1-2 | - | - | TRBV28 | TGTGCCAGCAGCAGGGTCGACTATGGCTACACCTTC | CASSRVDYGYTF
TRBJ2-1 | few | TRBD1 | TRBV4-1 | TGCGCCAGCAGCCAAAAAGCAACAGGGGACAGCTCCTACAATGAGCAGTTCTTC | CASSQKATGDSSYNEQFF
TRBJ2-7 | - | TRBD1 | TRBV19 | TGTGCCAGTAGCCTTAGTGGGACAGGGGCTAACGAGCAGTACTTC | CASSLSGTGANEQYF
TRBJ2-3 | - | TRBD2 | TRBV5-4 | TGTGCCAGCAGCTCGTTCTCGACTAGCGGGCAAGATACGCAGTATTTT | CASSSFSTSGQDTQYF
TRBJ2-1 | few | - | TRBV28 | TGTGCCAGCAGTTCCCCCCGGGGACTGGATGAGCAGTTCTTC | CASSSPRGLDEQFF
TRBJ1-1 | - | - | TRBV28 | TGTGCCAGCAGCAGTGGCACTGAAGCTTTCTTT | CASSSGTEAFF
TRBJ1-1 | once | - | TRBV27 | TGTGCCAGCAGTTTAAGTCGAGGTAGAGGCACTGAAGCTTTCTTT | CASSLSRGRGTEAFF
TRBJ1-2 | - | - | TRBV4-1 | TGCGCCAGCAGCCCGAAGGTAGAGGATGGCTACACCTTC | CASSPKVEDGYTF
TRBJ1-1 | - | - | TRBV19 | TGTGCCAGTGGCAGGGACACACTGCCGAACACTGAAGCTTTCTTT | CASGRDTLPNTEAFF
TRBJ1-1 | few | - | TRBV7-2 | TGTGCCAGCAGCTTTTACCAGGGGCGAGCTTTCTTT | CASSFYQGRAFF
TRBJ2-1 | - | - | TRBV7-3 | TGTGCCAGCAGCCCGGGATCCTTCTCCTACAATGAGCAGTTCTTC | CASSPGSFSYNEQFF
TRBJ2-2 | - | - | TRBV30 | TGTGCCCAAACAAGGGGTTTGAATACCGGGGAGCTGTTTTTT | CAQTRGLNTGELFF
TRBJ1-2 | medium-sized | TRBD1 | TRBV9 | TGTGCCAGCAGCGTCGGGGACAGGGGTTATGGCTACACCTTC | CASSVGDRGYGYTF
TRBJ1-4 | - | TRBD1 | TRBV5-5 | TGTGCCAGCAGCTTAAGATCCGGGACAGGGGTTGAAAAACTGTTTTTT | CASSLRSGTGVEKLFF
TRBJ1-4 | - | - | TRBV7-2 | TGTGCCAGCAGCTTAGCGGGCGGGGAAAAACTGTTTTTT | CASSLAGGEKLFF
TRBJ2-3 | - | TRBD2 | TRBV4-1 | TGCGCCAGCAGCCAAGACTCGCCGGGCGGGGGGCTCACAGATACGCAGTATTTT | CASSQDSPGGGLTDTQYF
TRBJ1-1 | - | - | TRBV14 | TGTGCCAGCAGCCAAGAGGGTTGGAGCCTGAACACTGAAGCTTTCTTT | CASSQEGWSLNTEAFF
TRBJ2-5 | once | - | TRBV28 | TGTGCTAGCGGACAGACCCAAGAGACCCAGTACTTC | CASGQTQETQYF
TRBJ2-1 | - | TRBD2 | TRBV30 | TGTGCCTGGACCCCGGGACTAGCGGGTAAAGAGCAGTTCTTC | CAWTPGLAGKEQFF
TRBJ2-7 | few | TRBD1 | TRBV27 | TGTGCCAGCACTAAGTGGGACAGGGTAGAAGAGCAGTACTTC | CASTKWDRVEEQYF
TRBJ2-5 | - | - | TRBV7-6 | TGTGCCAGCAGGTCCGAAGAGACCCAGTACTTC | CASRSEETQYF